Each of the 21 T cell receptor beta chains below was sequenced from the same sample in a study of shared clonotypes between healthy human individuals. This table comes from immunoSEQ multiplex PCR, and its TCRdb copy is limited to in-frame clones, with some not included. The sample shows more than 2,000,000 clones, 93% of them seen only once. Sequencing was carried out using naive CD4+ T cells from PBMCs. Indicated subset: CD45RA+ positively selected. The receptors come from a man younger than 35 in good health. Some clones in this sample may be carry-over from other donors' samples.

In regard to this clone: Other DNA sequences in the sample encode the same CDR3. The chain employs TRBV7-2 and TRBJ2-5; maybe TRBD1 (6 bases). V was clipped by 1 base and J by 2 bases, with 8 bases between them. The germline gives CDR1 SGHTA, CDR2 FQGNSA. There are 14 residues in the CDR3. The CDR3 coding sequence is TGTGCCAGCAGCTTAGGGACAGCTCAAGAGACCCAGTACTTC. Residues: CASSLGTAQETQYF.

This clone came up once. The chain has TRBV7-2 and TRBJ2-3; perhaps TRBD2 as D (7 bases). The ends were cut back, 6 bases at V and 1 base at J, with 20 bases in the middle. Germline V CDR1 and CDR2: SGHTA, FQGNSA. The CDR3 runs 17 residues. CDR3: CASRPRLWEGGTDTQYF. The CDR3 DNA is TGTGCCAGCAGGCCTCGATTATGGGAGGGGGGCACAGATACGCAGTATTTT.

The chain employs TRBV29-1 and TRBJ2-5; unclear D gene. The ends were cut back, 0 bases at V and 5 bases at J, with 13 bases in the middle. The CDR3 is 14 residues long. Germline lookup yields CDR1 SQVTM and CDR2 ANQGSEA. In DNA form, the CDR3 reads TGCAGCGTTGAAGATAGGATGGGAAGGGAGACCCAGTACTTC. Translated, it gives CSVEDRMGRETQYF.

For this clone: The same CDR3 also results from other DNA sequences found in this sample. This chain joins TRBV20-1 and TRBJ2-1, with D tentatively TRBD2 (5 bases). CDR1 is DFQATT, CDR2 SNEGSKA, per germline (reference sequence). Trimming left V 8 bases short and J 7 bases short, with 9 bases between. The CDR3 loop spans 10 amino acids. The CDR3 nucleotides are TGCAGTCCTCGAGGGAATGAGCAGTTCTTC. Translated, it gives CSPRGNEQFF.

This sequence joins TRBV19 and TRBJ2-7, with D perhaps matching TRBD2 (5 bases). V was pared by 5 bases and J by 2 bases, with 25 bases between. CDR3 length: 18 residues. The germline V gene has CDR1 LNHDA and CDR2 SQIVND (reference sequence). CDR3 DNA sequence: TGTGCCAGTAGTCCCCGTGGGGAGTTCCCACCATTCGCCTACGAGCAGTACTTC. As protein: CASSPRGEFPPFAYEQYF.

DNA of the CDR3: TGTGCCAGCAGCTTCGGACTAGCGGGGACGAATGAGCAGTTCTTC. Translation: CASSFGLAGTNEQFF. The chain uses TRBV11-2 and TRBJ2-1, with 12 positions matching TRBD2. V shed 3 bases and J 7 bases; nucleotides not matched to a gene: 4. This CDR3 contains 15 residues. Germline loops: CDR1 SGHAT, CDR2 FQNNGV.

The CDR3 nucleotides read TGTGCCTGGAGTGGGCTAGCGGGAGTCTCCAGGTCCAATGAGCAGTTCTTC. This sequence encodes CAWSGLAGVSRSNEQFF. This sequence joins TRBV30 and TRBJ2-1; 10 nucleotides line up with TRBD2. This CDR3 comprises 17 residues. From germline, CDR1 is GTSNPN and CDR2 SVGIG (reference sequence). V lost 1 base and J lost 6; bases outside the gene matches: 12.

The CDR3 reads CASSLIRGPEAFF. CDR3 in DNA: TGTGCCAGCAGTTTGATCAGGGGGCCTGAAGCTTTCTTT. This chain connects TRBV27 to TRBJ1-1, with 8 positions matching TRBD1. Germline V gene lookup returns CDR1 MNHEY and CDR2 SMNVEV (reference sequence). Trimming removed 3 bases from V and 6 bases from J; junction bases left unmatched: 3. The CDR3 covers 13 residues.

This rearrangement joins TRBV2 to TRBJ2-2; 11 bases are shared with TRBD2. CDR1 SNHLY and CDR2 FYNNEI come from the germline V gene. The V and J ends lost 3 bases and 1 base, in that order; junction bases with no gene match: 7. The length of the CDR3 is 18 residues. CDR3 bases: TGTGCCAGCAGTGATTTAGGACTAGCGGGCGTGAACACCGGGGAGCTGTTTTTT. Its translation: CASSDLGLAGVNTGELFF.

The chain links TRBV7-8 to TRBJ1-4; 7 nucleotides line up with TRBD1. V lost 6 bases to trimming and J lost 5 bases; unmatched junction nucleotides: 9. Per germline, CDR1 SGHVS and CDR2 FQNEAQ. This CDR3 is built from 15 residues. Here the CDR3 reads CASREEQGRNEKLFF. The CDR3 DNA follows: TGTGCCAGCAGAGAAGAACAGGGGAGGAATGAAAAACTGTTTTTT.

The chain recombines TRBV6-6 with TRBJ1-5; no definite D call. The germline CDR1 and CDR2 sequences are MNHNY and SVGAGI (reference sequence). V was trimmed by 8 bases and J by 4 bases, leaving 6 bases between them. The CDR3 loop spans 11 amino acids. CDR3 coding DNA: TGTGCCAGCGCCGATAATCAGCCCCAGCATTTT. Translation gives CASADNQPQHF.

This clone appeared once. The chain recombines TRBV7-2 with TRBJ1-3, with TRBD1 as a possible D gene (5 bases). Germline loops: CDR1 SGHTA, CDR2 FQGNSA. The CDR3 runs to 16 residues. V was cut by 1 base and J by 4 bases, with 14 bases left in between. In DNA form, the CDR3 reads TGTGCCAGCAGCTTAGAGGGGTACAGGCCAGGAAACACCATATATTTT. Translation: CASSLEGYRPGNTIYF. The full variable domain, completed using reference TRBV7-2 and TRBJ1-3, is GAGVSQSPSNKVTEKGKDVELRCDPISGHTALYWYRQSLGQGLEFLIYFQGNSAPDKSGLPSDRFSAERTGGSVSTLTIQRTQQEDSAVYLCASSLEGYRPGNTIYFGEGSWLTVV.

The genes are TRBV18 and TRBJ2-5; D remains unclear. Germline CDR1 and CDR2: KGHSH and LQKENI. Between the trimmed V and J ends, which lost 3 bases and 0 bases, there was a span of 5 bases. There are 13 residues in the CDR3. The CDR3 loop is CASSPADQETQYF. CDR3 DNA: TGTGCCAGCTCACCCGCCGACCAAGAGACCCAGTACTTC.

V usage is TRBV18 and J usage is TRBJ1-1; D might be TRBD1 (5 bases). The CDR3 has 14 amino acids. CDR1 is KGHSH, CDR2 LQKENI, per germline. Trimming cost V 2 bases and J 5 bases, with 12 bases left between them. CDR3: CASSPTGPRTEAFF. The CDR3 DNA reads TGTGCCAGCTCACCAACAGGTCCCCGGACTGAAGCTTTCTTT.

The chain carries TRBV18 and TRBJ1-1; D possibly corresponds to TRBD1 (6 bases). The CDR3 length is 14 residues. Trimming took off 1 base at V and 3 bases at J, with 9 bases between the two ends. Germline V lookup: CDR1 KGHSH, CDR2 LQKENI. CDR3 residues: CASSPRTAYTEAFF. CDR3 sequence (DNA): TGTGCCAGCTCACCACGGACAGCTTACACTGAAGCTTTCTTT.

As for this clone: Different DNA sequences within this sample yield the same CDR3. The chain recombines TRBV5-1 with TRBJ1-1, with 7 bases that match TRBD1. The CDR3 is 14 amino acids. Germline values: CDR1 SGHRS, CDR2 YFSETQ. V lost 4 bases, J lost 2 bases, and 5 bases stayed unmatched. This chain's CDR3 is CASSPQGINTEAFF. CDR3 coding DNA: TGCGCCAGCAGCCCACAGGGGATCAACACTGAAGCTTTCTTT.

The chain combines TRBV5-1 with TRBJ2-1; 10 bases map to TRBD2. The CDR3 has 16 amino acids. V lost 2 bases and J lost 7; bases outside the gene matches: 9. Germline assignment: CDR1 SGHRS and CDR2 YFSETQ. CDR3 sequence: CASSLPLAGGGNEQFF. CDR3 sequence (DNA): TGCGCCAGCAGCTTACCGTTAGCGGGAGGCGGAAATGAGCAGTTCTTC. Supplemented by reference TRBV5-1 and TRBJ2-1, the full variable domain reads KAGVTQTPRYLIKTRGQQVTLSCSPISGHRSVSWYQQTPGQGLQFLFEYFSETQRNKGNFPGRFSGRQFSNSRSEMNVSTLELGDSALYLCASSLPLAGGGNEQFFGPGTRLTVL.

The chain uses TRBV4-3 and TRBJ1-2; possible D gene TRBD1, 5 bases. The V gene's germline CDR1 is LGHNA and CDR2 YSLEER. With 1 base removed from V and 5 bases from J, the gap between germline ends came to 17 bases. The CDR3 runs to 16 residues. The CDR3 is CASSQVAPGSAYGYTF. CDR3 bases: TGCGCCAGCAGCCAAGTTGCCCCAGGGTCCGCTTATGGCTACACCTTC.

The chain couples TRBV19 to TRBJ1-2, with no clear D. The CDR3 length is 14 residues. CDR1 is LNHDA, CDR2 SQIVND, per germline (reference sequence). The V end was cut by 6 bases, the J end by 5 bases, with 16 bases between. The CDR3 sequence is CASRSAGRTYGYTF. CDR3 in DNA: TGTGCCAGTAGGTCCGCCGGGAGGACTTATGGCTACACCTTC.

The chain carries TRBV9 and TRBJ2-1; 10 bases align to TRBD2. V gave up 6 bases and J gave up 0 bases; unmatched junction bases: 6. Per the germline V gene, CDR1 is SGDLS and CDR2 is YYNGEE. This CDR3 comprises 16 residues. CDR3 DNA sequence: TGTGCCAGCAACTCCTTAGCGGGAGGCTCCTACAATGAGCAGTTCTTC. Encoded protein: CASNSLAGGSYNEQFF.

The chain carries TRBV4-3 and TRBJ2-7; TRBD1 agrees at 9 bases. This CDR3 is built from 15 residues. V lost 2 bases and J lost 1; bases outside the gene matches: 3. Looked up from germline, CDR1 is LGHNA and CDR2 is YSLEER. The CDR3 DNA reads TGCGCCAGCAGCCAAATAGGGACAGGGTCCTACGAGCAGTACTTC. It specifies CASSQIGTGSYEQYF.